This T cell receptor (beta chain) is drawn from a study of T-cell memory formation after mild COVID-19. As concerns this clonotype: Its antigen is as yet unknown.

With constant-segment primers, 5'RACE yielded cDNA libraries of TCR alpha and TCR beta that carried sample barcodes and UMIs. TCRdb reprocessed the 5' RACE reads via MiXCR and lists one record per CDR3 protein. In the table there are roughly 400,000 distinct CDR3 sequences, 15% to 20% of which are singletons. Overall study results and limits: Shrinking CD4+ clones resided mostly in CM and EM, and CD8+ ones in EMRA. That cross-reactive memory joined was suggested by some responding clones appearing in pre-infection memory.

Trimming took 7 bases from V and 5 from J, leaving 12 bases between them. This CDR3 has 12 residues. Per germline, CDR1 DFQATT and CDR2 SNEGSKA (reference sequence). Sequenced: PBMCs or a T cell subset sorted from them (not recorded which). The J gene is TRBJ1-5, the V gene TRBV20-1, with D uncertain. This TCR came from a man between 18 and 29 years old who had mild COVID-19 (a few samples of this study predate the infection). Cell type and time point are not known. In DNA form, the CDR3 reads TGCAGTGGATCTATCGGGGATCAGCCCCAGCATTTT. Its translation: CSGSIGDQPQHF.